Listed below are T cell receptor beta chains from one sample, sequenced in a study of blood T cell repertoires in COVID-19. Sequencing used immunoSEQ multiplex PCR; TCRdb keeps in-frame clones, though not all of them. The sample includes roughly 400,000 clones, roughly nine tenths of them seen just once. Sequencing was performed on PBMCs or T cells enriched from blood (not recorded which). These receptors came from a woman in her 40s who had been exposed to COVID-19. Both conserved end residues are part of each CDR3. D genes are given only for firm matches. Expanded clones get a size class; other rows say once, few or many, or leave the size out.

NA	NA	TRBV19	TRBJ1-5	TGTGCCAGTTGCCCCGGGACAAGCGTGGGCAATCAGCCCCAGCATTTT	CASCPGTSVGNQPQHF
once	NA	TRBV7-2	TRBJ2-4	TGTGCCAGCAGCTTAGAGGGGCGAGGCATTCAGTACTTC	CASSLEGRGIQYF
NA	NA	TRBV5-4	TRBJ2-1	TGTGCCAGCAGCTTGGGTAGTAGCGGACCCTACAATGAGCAGTTCTTC	CASSLGSSGPYNEQFF
NA	NA	TRBV19	TRBJ1-5	TGTGCCAGTAGTATAGGCTCGGGCAGAGGGCATACGGCGGCCCAGCATTTT	CASSIGSGRGHTAAQHF
once	NA	TRBV20-1	TRBJ2-5	TGCAGTGCCACACAAGAGACCCAGTACTTC	CSATQETQYF
NA	TRBD1	TRBV28	TRBJ1-2	TGTGCCAGCAGTCCAGGACAGGTTTGGGGCTACACCTTC	CASSPGQVWGYTF
once	TRBD1	TRBV30	TRBJ2-2	TGTGCCGGTGACAGGGGGCAGAACACCGGGGAGCTGTTTTTT	CAGDRGQNTGELFF
once	NA	TRBV6-1	TRBJ1-5	TGTGCCAGCAGTGAACTCGGTCAGCCCCAGCATTTT	CASSELGQPQHF
NA	NA	TRBV7-3	TRBJ1-6	TGTGCCAGCAGCTCCGGGAAACACAATTCACCCCTCCACTTT	CASSSGKHNSPLHF
NA	NA	TRBV7-8	TRBJ2-3	TGTGCCAGCAGCCGAGGAGGGGGCGCGGGCACAGATACGCAGTATTTT	CASSRGGGAGTDTQYF
once	NA	TRBV7-9	TRBJ1-1	TGTGCCAGCCGCGATTTAACGAACACTGAAGCTTTCTTT	CASRDLTNTEAFF
NA	NA	TRBV13	TRBJ1-3	TGTGCCAGCAGCTTGTACGAGGCCAGACAGCGCAGCTCTGGAAACACCATATATTTT	CASSLYEARQRSSGNTIYF
NA	NA	TRBV7-2	TRBJ2-1	TGTGCCAGCAGCTTACCCCAGGTCCCGGATCGGTTCTTC	CASSLPQVPDRFF
NA	NA	TRBV5-1	TRBJ1-6	TGCGCCAGCAGCCTCTCCGGGGATACACCCCTCCACTTT	CASSLSGDTPLHF
once	NA	TRBV27	TRBJ1-6	TGTGCCAGCAGTTTACACCGGGCCCAGGGGAATTCACCCCTCCACTTT	CASSLHRAQGNSPLHF
NA	NA	TRBV18	TRBJ2-7	TGTGCCAGCTCACCTACAGGGATCGGCCAGTACTTC	CASSPTGIGQYF